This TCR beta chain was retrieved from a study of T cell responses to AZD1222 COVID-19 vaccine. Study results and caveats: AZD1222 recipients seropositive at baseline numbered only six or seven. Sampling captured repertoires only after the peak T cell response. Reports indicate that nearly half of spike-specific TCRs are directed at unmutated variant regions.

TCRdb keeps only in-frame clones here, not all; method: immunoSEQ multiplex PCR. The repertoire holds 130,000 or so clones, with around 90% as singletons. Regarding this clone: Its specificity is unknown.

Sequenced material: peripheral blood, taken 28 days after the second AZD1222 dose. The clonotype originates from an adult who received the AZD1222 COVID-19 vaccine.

As DNA, the CDR3 is TGTGCCACCAGTCTCCGGGACAACTATGGCTACACCTTC. This encodes CATSLRDNYGYTF. The V and J genes are TRBV19 and TRBJ1-2, with D perhaps matching TRBD1 (5 bases). CDR1 and CDR2 from the germline V gene are LNHDA and SQIVND (reference sequence). This CDR3 comprises 13 residues. Trimming shortened V by 10 bases and J by 2 bases, and 14 bases separated the two germline ends.